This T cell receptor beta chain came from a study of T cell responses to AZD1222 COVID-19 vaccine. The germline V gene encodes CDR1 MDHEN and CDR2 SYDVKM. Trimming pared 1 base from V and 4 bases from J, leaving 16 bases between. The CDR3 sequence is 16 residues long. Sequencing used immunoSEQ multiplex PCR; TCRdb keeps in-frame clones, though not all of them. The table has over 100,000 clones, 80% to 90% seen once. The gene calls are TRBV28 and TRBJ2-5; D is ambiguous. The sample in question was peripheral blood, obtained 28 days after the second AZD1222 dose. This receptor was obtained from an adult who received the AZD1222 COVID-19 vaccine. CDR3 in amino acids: CASSLLGQNPGETQYF. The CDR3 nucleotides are TGTGCCAGCAGTTTATTGGGTCAAAATCCAGGAGAGACCCAGTACTTC.